These 5 T cell receptor beta chains came from one sample sequenced in a study of blood T cell repertoires in COVID-19 (dated by TCRdb to about 2020). The method behind the library was the immunoSEQ multiplex PCR assay. TCRdb retrieved this table from immuneACCESS and kept in-frame rearrangements only. Not all clones are present; in checked studies, unresolved V genes account for under half, and no reason is known for the remainder. Recorded for this sample are approximately 210,000 clones; 65% to 85% of them occurred a single time. The ten most abundant clones make up roughly 2.9% of the sample. The material sequenced was peripheral blood. Every receptor here comes from a man in his fifties or sixties with active or convalescent COVID-19.

The chain couples TRBV24-1 to TRBJ2-5; 11 nucleotides match TRBD1. V lost 3 bases to trimming and J lost 7 bases; unmatched junction nucleotides: 15. CDR1 KGHDR and CDR2 SFDVKD come from the germline V gene. This CDR3 has 18 residues. CDR3: CATSDHPGQGAVYRTQYF. Written as DNA, the CDR3 is TGTGCCACCAGTGATCACCCAGGACAGGGGGCGGTTTATAGGACCCAGTACTTC.

This clone was counted a single time. This rearrangement joins TRBV5-4 to TRBJ1-2; D gene uncertain. Germline values: CDR1 SGHNT, CDR2 YYREEE (reference sequence). CDR3 length: 15 residues. V was clipped by 4 bases and J by 0 bases, with 13 bases between them. CDR3 amino acids: CASSQRQPPNYGYTF. CDR3 nucleotide sequence: TGTGCCAGCAGCCAAAGACAACCCCCTAACTATGGCTACACCTTC.

The chain is built from TRBV2 and TRBJ2-3; 10 nucleotides line up with TRBD2. This CDR3 has 16 residues. Germline values: CDR1 SNHLY, CDR2 FYNNEI. J lost 0 bases, V lost 6 bases, and 6 bases had no gene match. The CDR3 sequence: CASRAGTSDSTDTQYF. As DNA, the CDR3 is TGTGCCAGCAGGGCTGGGACTAGCGACAGCACAGATACGCAGTATTTT.

J is TRBJ1-3 and V is TRBV3-1 (or the pseudogene TRBV3-2); D remains unclear. This CDR3 spans 13 amino acids. Germline CDR1 reads LGHDT; CDR2 reads YNNKEL (reference sequence). V lost 7 bases and J lost 0, with 7 bases in between. CDR3 region: CASTGGSGNTIYF. The CDR3 coding sequence is TGTGCCAGCACGGGTGGCTCTGGAAACACCATATATTTT.

The chain uses TRBV3-1 (or the pseudogene TRBV3-2) and TRBJ2-1; 10 bases are a match to TRBD2. Germline V lookup: CDR1 LGHDT, CDR2 YNNKEL (reference sequence). V was clipped by 3 bases and J by 0 bases; unmatched bases: 2. CDR3 length: 16 amino acids. CDR3 loop: CASSHRTSGSYNEQFF. In DNA form, the CDR3 reads TGTGCCAGCAGCCATCGGACTAGCGGCTCCTACAATGAGCAGTTCTTC.